This T cell receptor beta chain was sequenced during a study of blood T cell repertoires in COVID-19. Study in general: Donors in the United States, Italy and Spain gave samples during acute or convalescent COVID-19. The analysed material was cDNA or gDNA that came from T cells, B-cell-depleted T cells, or PBMCs.

Per the original methods: Reference gene primers were amplified, and this amplification served to estimate nucleated cell counts. Measured with immunoSEQ multiplex PCR; TCRdb has only the in-frame clones, and not every one. Clonal size and the V and J genes are those of that table, whereas D and trimming came from the DNA. Altogether approximately 180,000 clones are present, more than 75% being singletons, with the ten largest covering approximately 18%. While infection was still active, Seattle patients were enrolled and then followed longitudinally. The length of the CDR3 is 16 residues. V dropped 4 bases and J dropped 2; count of bases not matched to a gene: 3. The V gene's germline CDR1 is SEHNR and CDR2 FQNEAQ (reference sequence).

Sequenced sample: peripheral blood. This TCR was sampled from a person between 70 and 80 years old with COVID-19, enrolled during active disease. The chain recombines TRBV7-9 with TRBJ2-1; TRBD2 aligns across 12 bases. CDR3 sequence (DNA): TGTGCCAGCAGCTCGACTAGCGGGAGTACCTACAATGAGCAGTTCTTC. Translated, it gives CASSSTSGSTYNEQFF.